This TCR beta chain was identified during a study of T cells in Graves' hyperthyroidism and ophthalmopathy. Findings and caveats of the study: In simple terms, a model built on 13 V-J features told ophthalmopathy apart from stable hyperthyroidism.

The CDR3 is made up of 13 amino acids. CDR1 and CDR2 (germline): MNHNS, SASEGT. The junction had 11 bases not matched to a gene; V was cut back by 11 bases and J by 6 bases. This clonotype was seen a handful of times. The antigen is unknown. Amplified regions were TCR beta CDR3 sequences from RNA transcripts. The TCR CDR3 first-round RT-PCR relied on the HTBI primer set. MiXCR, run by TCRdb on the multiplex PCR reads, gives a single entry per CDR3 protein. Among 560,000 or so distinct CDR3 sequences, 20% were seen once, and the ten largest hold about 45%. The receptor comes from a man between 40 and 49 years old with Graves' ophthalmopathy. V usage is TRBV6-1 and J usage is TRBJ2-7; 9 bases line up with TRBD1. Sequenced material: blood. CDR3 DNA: TGTGCCGGCAAACTGGGACAGGGATCCGAGCAGTACTTC. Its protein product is CAGKLGQGSEQYF.